The 28 T cell receptor beta chains given below trace back to one sample, sequenced in a study of CD8+CD57+ T cells in acquired aplastic anemia (dated by TCRdb to 2017 to 2018). The listed sequencing device is Illumina HiSeq 2000. Genomic DNA served as template for TCR beta VDJ combination and CDR3 sequence profiling. TCRdb trimmed the raw reads at Q25, called clones with MiXCR and kept productive beta chains. Each entry is one CDR3 protein sequence, shown with its most common DNA and genes. This sample gives some 180,000 distinct CDR3 sequences in total; 35% to 50% of them show up just once. Jointly, the top ten make up about 2.9% of the sample. The sample comprised sorted CD4+, CD8+, or CD8+CD57+ T cells (not recorded which) from PBMCs. These TCRs come from a human donor in good health.

This clonotype was seen at least ten times. The chain couples TRBV7-2 to TRBJ2-3; 8 bases are a match to TRBD2. CDR3 length: 15 residues. The J segment lost 3 bases and the V segment lost 1 base, leaving 3 bases of the junction unmatched. The germline V gene encodes CDR1 SGHTA and CDR2 FQGNSA. Here the CDR3 DNA reads TGTGCCAGCAGCTTAGGCGGACTAGCTACAGATACGCAGTATTTT. This gives the protein CASSLGGLATDTQYF.

The CDR3 region has the DNA TGTGCCAGCAGCTTCACAGAGCGGGGCTACACCTTC. Protein: CASSFTERGYTF. The chain uses TRBV25-1 and TRBJ1-2; no clear D. V was pared by 6 bases and J by 8 bases, with 13 bases between. Germline V CDR1 and CDR2: MGHDK, SYGVNS. This CDR3 has 12 residues.

This clonotype came up a few times. The chain recombines TRBV6-1 with TRBJ1-2; D perhaps matches TRBD1 (5 bases). This CDR3 has 16 residues. Germline CDR1 MNHNS, CDR2 SASEGT. Trimming took off 1 base at V and 3 bases at J, with 15 bases between the two ends. CDR3: CASSEEAGRGYYGYTF. CDR3 coding DNA: TGTGCCAGCAGTGAAGAGGCAGGGAGGGGATACTATGGCTACACCTTC.

The chain links TRBV7-6 to TRBJ2-7, with TRBD1 identical over 7 bases. The CDR3 sequence is 14 residues long. The germline gives CDR1 SGHVS, CDR2 FNYEAQ. V was pared by 4 bases and J by 4 bases, with 7 bases of the junction left unmatched. CDR3 loop: CASSSSGQIYEQYF. In nucleotides, the CDR3 is TGTGCCAGCAGCTCGTCGGGACAGATTTACGAGCAGTACTTC.

The chain uses TRBV19 and TRBJ2-1; no clear D gene. The ends were cut back, 10 bases at V and 4 bases at J, with 8 bases in the middle. The CDR3 spans 11 residues. CDR1 and CDR2 (germline): LNHDA, SQIVND (reference sequence). CDR3 DNA: TGTGCCACCGAATTATACAATGAGCAGTTCTTC. This encodes CATELYNEQFF.

This clonotype has at least ten counts. The chain joins TRBV2 to TRBJ2-3; D may be TRBD1 or TRBD2 (6 bases each). Germline assignment: CDR1 SNHLY and CDR2 FYNNEI. V lost 4 bases and J 0 bases, leaving 20 bases between the germline ends. CDR3 length: 18 amino acids. The CDR3 spells CASSGRGVAATSTDTQYF. The CDR3 nucleotides are TGTGCCAGCAGTGGAAGGGGGGTAGCGGCGACTAGCACAGATACGCAGTATTTT.

The chain is built from TRBV2 and TRBJ2-7, with D possibly TRBD2 on 5 matching bases. Trimming left V 6 bases short and J 5 bases short, with 17 bases between. This CDR3 spans 14 amino acids. Germline V gene sequence: CDR1 SNHLY, CDR2 FYNNEI. The CDR3 is CASSPDGSVHEQYF. CDR3 sequence (DNA): TGTGCCAGCAGCCCCGATGGGAGCGTCCACGAGCAGTACTTC.

Regarding this clonotype: Given a much more abundant clone one base away, this may be a read error. The missing conserved phenylalanine or tryptophan at the end of this CDR3 makes a read error likely. J is TRBJ1-6 and V is TRBV7-3, with D perhaps TRBD1 (5 bases). Trimming removed 2 bases at V and 6 bases at J, with 8 bases between. Germline lookup yields CDR1 SGHTA and CDR2 FQGTGA. The CDR3 is 14 amino acids. The CDR3 here is CASSLGGFNSPLHL. CDR3 DNA sequence: TGTGCCAGCAGCTTAGGGGGTTTTAATTCACCCCTCCACCTT.

The chain uses TRBV12-3 or TRBV12-4 and TRBJ1-2, with D maybe TRBD1 (6 bases). This CDR3 region has 14 residues. Trimming cost V 6 bases and J 1 base, with 12 bases left between them. The CDR3 region has the DNA TGTGCCAGCAGGTCGCAGGGGCGTAACTATGGCTACACCTTC. Translation gives CASRSQGRNYGYTF.

In this sample, this clonotype turned up many times. The rearrangement joins TRBV19 to TRBJ2-1; 9 nucleotides line up with TRBD2. Germline V lookup: CDR1 LNHDA, CDR2 SQIVND (reference sequence). The CDR3 is made up of 19 amino acids. V lost 6 bases to trimming and J lost 0 bases; unmatched junction nucleotides: 15. The CDR3 loop reads CASRLNSGSGVGSYNEQFF. CDR3 bases: TGTGCCAGTAGGCTCAATAGCGGGAGCGGGGTTGGCTCCTACAATGAGCAGTTCTTC.

The rearrangement uses TRBV7-2 and TRBJ2-3; 7 bases are shared with TRBD2. The trim removed 5 bases at V and 0 bases at J, leaving 8 bases unmatched. Germline V lookup: CDR1 SGHTA, CDR2 FQGNSA. The CDR3 spans 16 residues. The CDR3 DNA sequence: TGTGCCAGCAGCCGGCAAGCGGGAACAAGCACAGATACGCAGTATTTT. It specifies CASSRQAGTSTDTQYF.

Points on this clonotype: This sequence may be a read error, since a much larger clone differs from it by one base. The chain links TRBV5-1 to TRBJ2-4; 7 bases are a match to TRBD1. Germline assignment: CDR1 SGHRS and CDR2 YFSETQ. V dropped 4 bases and J dropped 15; count of bases not matched to a gene: 10. CDR3 length equals 12 residues. The CDR3 is CASSPDDRVGYF. DNA for the CDR3: TGCGCCAGCAGCCCCGATGACAGGGTCGGGTACTTC.

This chain connects TRBV20-1 to TRBJ1-2; the D gene is possibly TRBD1 (5 bases). Germline V gene lookup returns CDR1 DFQATT and CDR2 SNEGSKA (reference sequence). The CDR3 runs 14 residues. With 3 bases removed from V and 3 bases from J, the gap between germline ends came to 14 bases. CDR3 DNA: TGCAGTGCTAGGTTGGGGGTCAGGGACTATGGCTACACCTTC. This translates into CSARLGVRDYGYTF.

J is TRBJ2-5 and V is TRBV7-2; TRBD1 matches 7 bases. This CDR3 region has 15 residues. With V trimmed by 4 bases and J by 4 bases, 9 bases remained unmatched. Germline V lookup: CDR1 SGHTA, CDR2 FQGNSA. CDR3 region: CASSYQQGWRETQYF. The CDR3 DNA reads TGTGCCAGCAGCTACCAACAGGGGTGGAGAGAGACCCAGTACTTC. The whole variable domain, remainder taken from reference TRBV7-2 and TRBJ2-5, is GAGVSQSPSNKVTEKGKDVELRCDPISGHTALYWYRQSLGQGLEFLIYFQGNSAPDKSGLPSDRFSAERTGGSVSTLTIQRTQQEDSAVYLCASSYQQGWRETQYFGPGTRLLVL.

A single count supports this clonotype. This chain joins TRBV7-9 and TRBJ2-2, with D possibly TRBD1 on 5 matching bases. V was shortened by 5 bases and J by 7 bases, with 14 bases between the two germline ends. The germline CDR1 and CDR2 sequences are SEHNR and FQNEAQ (reference sequence). This CDR3 is 14 amino acids long. As DNA, the CDR3 is TGTGCCAGCAGCCTGGAACAGGCGGTCGGGGAGCTGTTTTTT. Translation: CASSLEQAVGELFF.

There are many counts of this clonotype. This rearrangement joins TRBV12-3 or TRBV12-4 to TRBJ2-1; TRBD2 agrees at 9 bases. There are 16 residues in the CDR3. V gave up 8 bases and J gave up 9 bases; unmatched junction bases: 17. CDR3 nucleotides: TGTGCCAGCCGAATGACTGTGGCGGGAGGGAGGGGTGAGCAGTTCTTC. It translates to CASRMTVAGGRGEQFF.

This sequence joins TRBV19 and TRBJ2-3; D not resolved. This CDR3 contains 15 residues. CDR1 is LNHDA, CDR2 SQIVND, per germline (reference sequence). V gave up 5 bases and J gave up 2 bases, with 14 bases separating them. For the CDR3, the DNA is TGTGCCAGTAGTGCGATACAGCGACACACAGATACGCAGTATTTT. Translation: CASSAIQRHTDTQYF.

This rearrangement joins TRBV11-2 to TRBJ2-3; no clear D gene. The CDR3 is 12 residues long. V gave up 10 bases and J gave up 0 bases, with 8 bases separating them. CDR1 is SGHAT and CDR2 is FQNNGV in the germline V gene. The CDR3 nucleotides read TGTGCCACAAGGCCAAGCACAGATACGCAGTATTTT. Protein product: CATRPSTDTQYF.

This clonotype has a count of ten or more. V gene TRBV4-2 combines with J gene TRBJ2-2, with TRBD2 matching over 7 bases. The CDR3 extends over 15 amino acids. Germline CDR1 reads LGHNA; CDR2 reads YNFKEQ. Trimming took 6 bases from V and 0 from J; bases not matched to a gene: 4. This CDR3 is CASRPGTTNTGELFF. The CDR3, as DNA: TGTGCCAGCAGACCCGGGACTACGAACACCGGGGAGCTGTTTTTT.

V and J are TRBV7-3 and TRBJ2-7; D is unresolved. The CDR3 covers 13 residues. The V gene lost 2 bases and the J gene lost 1 base, with 6 bases spanning the gap. The germline V gene encodes CDR1 SGHTA and CDR2 FQGTGA. CDR3 sequence: CASSLDGSYEQYF. CDR3 nucleotide sequence: TGTGCCAGCAGCTTAGACGGTTCCTACGAGCAGTACTTC.

V gene TRBV5-1 combines with J gene TRBJ1-3; D is perhaps TRBD1 (5 bases). From germline, CDR1 is SGHRS and CDR2 YFSETQ. Trimming stripped 4 bases from V and 8 bases from J, with 13 bases between. CDR3 size: 13 residues. The CDR3 region is CASSQTEGHTIYF. CDR3 in DNA: TGCGCCAGCAGCCAGACAGAGGGTCACACCATATATTTT.

This clonotype was observed many times. This chain's CDR3 is CASSFGREDTQYF. CDR3 DNA sequence: TGCGCCAGCAGCTTCGGCAGGGAAGATACGCAGTATTTT. The chain combines TRBV5-1 with TRBJ2-3; possible D gene TRBD1, 5 bases. This CDR3 spans 13 amino acids. Germline lookup yields CDR1 SGHRS and CDR2 YFSETQ. V was cut by 2 bases and J by 5 bases, with 9 bases left in between.

Worth noting for this clonotype: One base away lies a much larger clone, so this may be a sequencing read error. The chain carries TRBV12-3 or TRBV12-4 and TRBJ1-2; D remains ambiguous. The CDR3 is made up of 14 amino acids. CDR3 coding DNA: TGTGTCAGCAGTTGGAACCGAGGAACGGGTGGCTACACCTTC. This gives the protein CVSSWNRGTGGYTF.

Ten or more counts support this clonotype. This CDR3 reads CASSQQGLAFF. The CDR3 DNA sequence: TGCGCCAGCAGCCAGCAGGGTCTAGCTTTCTTT. This sequence joins TRBV4-1 and TRBJ1-1, with a weak D call TRBD1 (5 bases). Per the germline V gene, CDR1 is MGHRA and CDR2 is YSYEKL. V gave up 3 bases and J gave up 10 bases, with 9 bases separating them. The CDR3 contains 11 residues.

This clonotype was recorded a few times. The CDR3 DNA is TGCGCCAGCAGCTCGCTAGCGGGAGTGTCTGGGGCCAACGTCCTGACTTTC. Protein sequence: CASSSLAGVSGANVLTF. V gene TRBV5-1 combines with J gene TRBJ2-6, with 10 bases aligning to TRBD2. Trimming took 3 bases from V and 1 from J; bases not matched to a gene: 4. This CDR3 has 17 amino acids. CDR1 is SGHRS and CDR2 is YFSETQ in the germline V gene. Variable domain in full (rest from reference TRBV5-1 and TRBJ2-6): KAGVTQTPRYLIKTRGQQVTLSCSPISGHRSVSWYQQTPGQGLQFLFEYFSETQRNKGNFPGRFSGRQFSNSRSEMNVSTLELGDSALYLCASSSLAGVSGANVLTFGAGSRLTVL.

CDR3 protein: CSASGLYGYTF. CDR3 bases: TGCAGTGCCAGCGGACTGTATGGCTACACCTTC. The J gene is TRBJ1-2, the V gene TRBV20-1; D uncertain. Trimming cost V 6 bases and J 5 bases, with 10 bases left between them. Germline V CDR1 and CDR2: DFQATT, SNEGSKA (reference sequence). CDR3 size: 11 residues.

This clonotype was observed a handful of times. The chain is built from TRBV30 and TRBJ1-5; 10 bases match TRBD1. Trimming took 8 bases from V and 6 from J; bases not matched to a gene: 10. CDR3 size: 14 residues. CDR1 and CDR2 from the germline V gene are GTSNPN and SVGIG (reference sequence). DNA for the CDR3: TGTGCCGGCTCCTGGACAGGGGGAGGTCAGCCCCAGCATTTT. It specifies CAGSWTGGGQPQHF.

The chain employs TRBV20-1 and TRBJ1-6, with 7 bases fitting TRBD1. The CDR3 totals 15 residues. Looked up from germline, CDR1 is DFQATT and CDR2 is SNEGSKA (reference sequence). J gave up 4 bases and V 3 bases, and 6 bases lay outside the gene matches. The CDR3 nucleotides are TGCAGTGCTAGTCAGGGGGGAGGGTATAATTCACCCCTCCACTTT. Translating it yields CSASQGGGYNSPLHF.